This T cell receptor (beta chain) is from a study of graft-versus-host responses after intestinal transplantation. As for the study in general: Each recipient received a multivisceral, liver-intestinal, or isolated intestinal graft.

The V end was cut by 4 bases, the J end by 7 bases, with 13 bases between. CDR1 is MNHEY, CDR2 SVGAGI, per germline. The CDR3 is 13 residues long. Investigators plated some 200,000 CFSE-labeled responder cells together with some 200,000 irradiated stimulator cells labeled with violet dye. Sorting of proliferating CFSE-low CD3+CD4+ and CD3+CD8+ responders took place after the reaction. The table came from immunoSEQ multiplex PCR; TCRdb's copy has only in-frame clones and leaves some out. The table records about 12,000 clones, around a third of them present only once. Points from the study as a whole: Marrow from the recipient contained GvH clones, some of which had appeared first in ileum or blood.

The source material was alloreactive CD8+ T cells from a mixed lymphocyte reaction culture, sampled before intestinal transplant. The subset: CFSE-low proliferating T cells sorted from roughly 6-day pre-transplant mixed lymphocyte reaction (GvH or HvG direction). The sequence was collected from a human patient who received an intestinal transplant. J is TRBJ1-1 and V is TRBV6-5; a weak D match, TRBD1 (6 bases). The chain's CDR3 is CASSLGQTIEAFF. The CDR3 nucleotides read TGTGCCAGCAGTTTAGGACAGACCATTGAAGCTTTCTTT.